Below, 2 T cell receptor beta chains from the same sample are listed, as sequenced in a study of Graves' ophthalmopathy and Graves' hyperthyroidism (dated by TCRdb to the late 2010s). Sequencing was performed on an Illumina HiSeq 2000. TCR beta CDR3 regions were amplified from RNA transcripts for repertoire sequencing. The first round of RT-PCR was done with HTBI primers and the Qiagen OneStep RT-PCR kit, and was followed by a second round of multiplex PCR, then size selection and purification. TCRdb reanalyzed the raw reads on its own, using fastp at Q25 for trimming and MiXCR for clone calling, and kept in-frame beta chains. Rows matching on CDR3 protein sequence are summarized as one entry with the most common DNA and genes. For this sample there are some 160,000 distinct CDR3 sequences; just under 40% appear just once. Nearly 9% of the sample rests with the top ten. Sequencing was carried out using peripheral blood. Receptors originate from a man under 40 with Graves' ophthalmopathy. Donor details come from another sample of the same person, matched by shared clones.

This clonotype was counted many times. The chain recombines TRBV12-3 or TRBV12-4 with TRBJ2-2; D gene unclear. With 5 bases removed from V and 10 bases from J, the gap between germline ends came to 8 bases. This CDR3 spans 11 amino acids. CDR3 bases: TGTGCCAGCAGTCCCTTCTCGGAGCTGTTTTTT. It encodes CASSPFSELFF.

This clonotype was recorded many times. The CDR3 is CASSYSSGGYGYTF. CDR3 DNA sequence: TGTGCCAGCAGTTACTCGTCGGGTGGCTATGGCTACACCTTC. The rearrangement links TRBV6-5 to TRBJ1-2; D unresolved. CDR3 length: 14 residues. CDR1 and CDR2 (germline): MNHEY, SVGAGI. The V end was cut by 0 bases, the J end by 4 bases, with 9 bases between.